This TCR beta chain was retrieved from a study of blood T cell repertoires in COVID-19. Study in general: Sources were T cells, B-cell-depleted T cells, or PBMCs; the material itself was cDNA or gDNA.

Germline V gene lookup returns CDR1 MDHEN and CDR2 SYDVKM. CDR3 length: 14 amino acids. Trimming shortened V by 6 bases and J by 4 bases, and 13 bases separated the two germline ends. Repertoires were generated with immunoSEQ multiplex PCR, while TCRdb's copy carries only in-frame clones and drops some. The data show 150,000 to 200,000 clones, about 87% seen once. The sequencing sample was made of peripheral blood. The chain links TRBV28 to TRBJ2-1, with D possibly being TRBD2 (5 bases). The source is a man aged 35-49 years with active or convalescent COVID-19. CDR3 DNA: TGTGCCAGCAGGTCTTTACGGGGATACAATGAGCAGTTCTTC. Protein sequence: CASRSLRGYNEQFF.